This TCR beta chain was recorded in a study of CD8 T cells in Susac syndrome. CDR1 is SGHTA, CDR2 FQGTGA, per germline. The CDR3 has 13 residues. V was pared by 6 bases and J by 8 bases, with 15 bases between. Random hexamers were used to reverse transcribe roughly 0.45 to 1 ug of RNA. Across 54 Vbeta and 13 Jbeta, immunoSEQ multiplex PCR amplified TCR beta CDR3. MiXCR, run by TCRdb on the immunoSEQ multiplex PCR reads, gives a single entry per CDR3 protein. The data hold more than 250,000 distinct CDR3 sequences, with roughly nine tenths observed a single time. The multiple sclerosis controls were treatment-naive patients with relapsing-remitting disease that was stable or active. FACS was used to enrich TEMRA cells, whereas the CD8+ and CD4+ T cells were obtained by negative isolation.

The clonotype comes from a human donor with multiple sclerosis. The V and J genes are TRBV7-3 and TRBJ2-3, with D possibly matching TRBD2 (5 bases). Sequenced input: CD4+ T cells from PBMCs. The CDR3, as DNA: TGTGCCAGCAGTCAAAATTCGGGGAGTACGCAGTATTTT. Residues: CASSQNSGSTQYF.